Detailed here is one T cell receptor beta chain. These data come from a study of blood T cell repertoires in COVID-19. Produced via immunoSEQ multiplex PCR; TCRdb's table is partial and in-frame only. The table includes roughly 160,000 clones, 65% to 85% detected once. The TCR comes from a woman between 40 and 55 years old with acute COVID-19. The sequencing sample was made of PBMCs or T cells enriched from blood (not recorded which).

The CDR3 spells CASSHTSLPLYNEQFF. CDR3 nucleotides: TGTGCCAGCAGCCATACGAGTCTGCCTCTTTACAATGAGCAGTTCTTC. This rearrangement joins TRBV3-1 (or the pseudogene TRBV3-2) to TRBJ2-1; D is undetermined. This CDR3 comprises 16 residues. V gave up 3 bases and J gave up 4 bases, with 16 bases separating them. Germline V gives CDR1 LGHDT, CDR2 YNNKEL (reference sequence).